Listed below are T cell receptor beta chains from one sample, sequenced in a study of blood T cell repertoires in COVID-19. The protocol was immunoSEQ multiplex PCR, while the TCRdb copy is restricted to in-frame clones and leaves out a portion. The sample includes approximately 330,000 clones, roughly 87% seen only once; the top ten take roughly 9.9%. Material for sequencing was peripheral blood. Every receptor here comes from a young man with COVID-19, enrolled during active disease. Both conserved end residues are part of each CDR3. Fields, in order: clone size, D gene, J gene, V gene, CDR3 DNA, CDR3 protein. D genes are given only for firm matches. Not all rows give a size; the values are once, few, many and, for expanded clones, a class.

clone size: once
D gene: TRBD2
J gene: TRBJ2-3
V gene: TRBV9
CDR3 DNA: TGTGCCAGCAGCGCTAGCGGGAGGGCCTTAGACGATACGCAGTATTTT
CDR3 protein: CASSASGRALDDTQYF

clone size: -
D gene: -
J gene: TRBJ2-3
V gene: TRBV7-3
CDR3 DNA: TGTGCCAGCAGCTTAAATCGTGGGCCGCAGGGTACGCAGTATTTT
CDR3 protein: CASSLNRGPQGTQYF

clone size: -
D gene: -
J gene: TRBJ1-2
V gene: TRBV6-6
CDR3 DNA: TGTGCCAGCAGTTATGACGGAGCCTATGGCTACACCTTC
CDR3 protein: CASSYDGAYGYTF

clone size: -
D gene: -
J gene: TRBJ2-5
V gene: TRBV7-6
CDR3 DNA: TGTGCCAGCAGCCACATCCACCCCCAGGGGAAGACCCAGTACTTC
CDR3 protein: CASSHIHPQGKTQYF

clone size: -
D gene: -
J gene: TRBJ2-7
V gene: TRBV28
CDR3 DNA: TGTGCCAGCAGGACCACACAGGGCGACGAGCAGTACTTC
CDR3 protein: CASRTTQGDEQYF

clone size: -
D gene: TRBD1
J gene: TRBJ2-7
V gene: TRBV5-1
CDR3 DNA: TGCGCCAGCAGTCTGAGGACGGGACAGGTCCTGTACTTC
CDR3 protein: CASSLRTGQVLYF

clone size: once
D gene: TRBD2
J gene: TRBJ2-2
V gene: TRBV5-4
CDR3 DNA: TGTGCCAGCAGCGGCCGACTAGCGGGAGAGCCCGGGGAGCTGTTTTTT
CDR3 protein: CASSGRLAGEPGELFF

clone size: -
D gene: TRBD2
J gene: TRBJ2-2
V gene: TRBV5-4
CDR3 DNA: TGTGCCAGCAGCTTGTTCACGGGACTAGCGGGCGGGGAGCTGTTTTTT
CDR3 protein: CASSLFTGLAGGELFF

clone size: few
D gene: -
J gene: TRBJ1-5
V gene: TRBV30
CDR3 DNA: TGTGCCTGGAGTCGGTGGGGGGGCGCAGGACAGCCCCAGCATTTT
CDR3 protein: CAWSRWGGAGQPQHF

clone size: -
D gene: -
J gene: TRBJ2-1
V gene: TRBV7-9
CDR3 DNA: TGTGCCAGCAGCTTAGTGCGGCTGAGCTCCTACAATGAGCAGTTCTTC
CDR3 protein: CASSLVRLSSYNEQFF

clone size: -
D gene: TRBD1
J gene: TRBJ1-5
V gene: TRBV27
CDR3 DNA: TGTGCCAGCAATTTTAGGGGCTCTGGGACAGGTTCGGATAGCAATCAGCCCCAGCATTTT
CDR3 protein: CASNFRGSGTGSDSNQPQHF

clone size: -
D gene: -
J gene: TRBJ2-2
V gene: TRBV6-5
CDR3 DNA: TGTGCCAGCAGTTCGGGGGAGCCGGGCACCGGGGAGCTGTTTTTT
CDR3 protein: CASSSGEPGTGELFF

clone size: few
D gene: TRBD1
J gene: TRBJ1-4
V gene: TRBV4-2
CDR3 DNA: TGTGCCAGCAGCCCGGGACAGCTGGATGAAAAACTGTTTTTT
CDR3 protein: CASSPGQLDEKLFF

clone size: -
D gene: TRBD1
J gene: TRBJ2-5
V gene: TRBV19
CDR3 DNA: TGTGCCAGTAGTATTCGGGGACAGGGAGGGTCAGAGACCCAGTACTTC
CDR3 protein: CASSIRGQGGSETQYF

clone size: -
D gene: TRBD2
J gene: TRBJ2-2
V gene: TRBV11-2
CDR3 DNA: TGTGCCAGCAGCCCTCTAGCGGGAGCGGCCGGGGAGCTGTTTTTT
CDR3 protein: CASSPLAGAAGELFF

clone size: -
D gene: -
J gene: TRBJ2-7
V gene: TRBV7-2
CDR3 DNA: TGTGCCAGCAGCTTATTGCCGGGACTGACGCCTAAGGACGAGCAGTACTTC
CDR3 protein: CASSLLPGLTPKDEQYF

clone size: -
D gene: TRBD2
J gene: TRBJ2-3
V gene: TRBV19
CDR3 DNA: TGTGCCAGTAGTATCGCGGGAGTAAGGACAGATACGCAGTATTTT
CDR3 protein: CASSIAGVRTDTQYF

clone size: -
D gene: TRBD2
J gene: TRBJ2-1
V gene: TRBV6-4
CDR3 DNA: TGTGCCAGCAGTCCGTTCCTAGCGGGGGGGTCGGATGAGCAGTTCTTC
CDR3 protein: CASSPFLAGGSDEQFF

clone size: -
D gene: TRBD1
J gene: TRBJ2-1
V gene: TRBV11-3
CDR3 DNA: TGTGCCAGCAGCCTAGGGGGAGACAGGGGAGGCAATGAGCAGTTCTTC
CDR3 protein: CASSLGGDRGGNEQFF

clone size: many
D gene: -
J gene: TRBJ1-1
V gene: TRBV10-3
CDR3 DNA: TGTGCCATCAGTGCTTCGGACAACAACGCTTTCTTT
CDR3 protein: CAISASDNNAFF

clone size: -
D gene: TRBD1
J gene: TRBJ1-1
V gene: TRBV19
CDR3 DNA: TGTGCCAGTACCATAGGGGGACAGGGGTTCACTGAAGCTTTCTTT
CDR3 protein: CASTIGGQGFTEAFF

clone size: -
D gene: TRBD1
J gene: TRBJ1-1
V gene: TRBV5-1
CDR3 DNA: TGCGCCAGCAGCCCCGGACAGGGGAACACTGAAGCTTTCTTT
CDR3 protein: CASSPGQGNTEAFF

clone size: once
D gene: TRBD1
J gene: TRBJ1-1
V gene: TRBV7-9
CDR3 DNA: TGTGCCAGCAGCGCACAGGGGGCCGGGACTGAAGCTTTCTTT
CDR3 protein: CASSAQGAGTEAFF

clone size: -
D gene: -
J gene: TRBJ1-5
V gene: TRBV19
CDR3 DNA: TGTGCCAGTAGTATGAGAGAGGGTAATCAGCCCCAGCATTTT
CDR3 protein: CASSMREGNQPQHF

clone size: -
D gene: -
J gene: TRBJ2-2
V gene: TRBV24-1
CDR3 DNA: TGTGCCACCCGGGGGTGGACGGACACCGGGGAGCTGTTTTTT
CDR3 protein: CATRGWTDTGELFF

clone size: -
D gene: -
J gene: TRBJ2-4
V gene: TRBV3-1/TRBV3-2
CDR3 DNA: TGTGCCAGCAGCCAACAGGGGATAAACATTCAGTACTTC
CDR3 protein: CASSQQGINIQYF

clone size: -
D gene: -
J gene: TRBJ1-3
V gene: TRBV19
CDR3 DNA: TGTGCCAGTAGTGAGGTGGTACACCAGAACACCATATATTTT
CDR3 protein: CASSEVVHQNTIYF